Below, one T cell receptor beta chain is given with its context. This clone was seen many times. Its recognized antigen is unknown. The CDR3 extends 3 residues past the end of the read, so its final part is completed from the germline J gene. CVID samples and control samples contributed equivalent amounts of genomic DNA as sequencing input. For every sample, a 60 bp segment covering the rearranged TCRbeta CDR3 region was amplified and then sequenced. The immunoSEQ assay, a bias-corrected multiplex PCR combined with high-throughput sequencing, was used to amplify TCRbeta. The study's processing was this. Every unique nucleotide sequence was considered a clone and was annotated with V, D and J genes, copy number and frequency. Sequences were labeled productive if in frame, and non-productive if out of frame or containing stop codons. As previously described, clonality was calculated on the basis of Shannon's entropy. The predicted amino acid sequences of productive clones were used to derive the mean CDR3 Kyte-Doolittle hydropathy. Hierarchical clustering of scaled V gene usage was performed with the R hclust function using Manhattan distance and complete linkage. Clone sharing by CDR3 amino acid sequence was assessed by resampling 12 repertoires per group over 100 rounds. The repertoires were searched for over 55 published EBV-specific and roughly 230 published CMV-specific TCRbeta sequences. A couple of CVID samples yielding fewer than 10,000 sequences were excluded from analysis, leaving over 35 CVID repertoires. TCRdb mirrors the immuneACCESS table, restricted to in-frame sequences. Some clones are absent from its copies; in checked studies, under half trace to an unresolved V gene, and the reason for the others is unknown. V and J calls and clone size are copied from that table; D and trimming were computed from the DNA. The sample features roughly 28,000 clones, and none is a singleton. The ten largest clones represent about an eighth of the sample.

These data originate in a study of T cell clonality in common variable immunodeficiency (dated by TCRdb to between 2014 and 2016). Overall results and qualifications from the work: Despite equal DNA input, controls averaged around 82,000 unique sequences per sample versus about 32,000 in CVID samples. Differences among patients in the CVID cohort limited the correlations between repertoire features and clinical complications. According to the authors, figuring out what caused the increased clonality in CVID would require sequencing the repertoires of T cell subpopulations. Fewer TCRbeta clones were shared among CVID subjects than among healthy controls (p < 0.0001). TCRbeta clonality was higher in CVID subjects than in healthy controls (t-test p = 0.018), and the increase was most characteristic of about a third of subjects. CVID TCRbeta sequences were reported to have fewer deletions and N-nucleotide insertions and to lack highly modified clones with 13 or more V deletions.

Most of the CVID patients and most of the healthy controls were of Caucasian heritage. From each donor, about 5 to 8 ml of heparinized peripheral whole blood was collected. Genomic DNA from adults with common variable immune deficiency (CVID) and from healthy adult controls was the source for sequencing TCRbeta CDR3 repertoires. There were about 22 healthy adult volunteers in the control group (12 female and roughly 10 male), ranging in age from roughly 23 to 70 years, with a mean age of approximately 34. Diluted blood was subjected to density centrifugation over Hypaque 1077 or Ficoll-Paque for isolation of peripheral blood mononuclear cells. Genomic DNA was obtained from unsorted mononuclear cells through either Qiagen column purification or a centrifugation-based method. There are 15 amino acids in the CDR3, from cysteine to phenylalanine inclusive. The DNA covers only part of the CDR3, 36 bases in frame from base 1. Trimming removed 1 base from V and 1 base from J; the gene matches leave 5 bases unexplained. CDR1 and CDR2 were assigned from the germline V gene (reference sequence) as DFQATT and SNEGSKA.

Sample: peripheral blood mononuclear cells. The TCR comes from a person aged 18 to 70 in good health. This receptor chain uses TRBV20-1 and TRBJ2-3; TRBD1 aligns with 7 central bases. CDR3 region: CSARGPGTGTDTQYF. The CDR3 DNA, read in part, is TGCAGTGCTAGAGGCCCTGGGACAGGCACAGATACG.